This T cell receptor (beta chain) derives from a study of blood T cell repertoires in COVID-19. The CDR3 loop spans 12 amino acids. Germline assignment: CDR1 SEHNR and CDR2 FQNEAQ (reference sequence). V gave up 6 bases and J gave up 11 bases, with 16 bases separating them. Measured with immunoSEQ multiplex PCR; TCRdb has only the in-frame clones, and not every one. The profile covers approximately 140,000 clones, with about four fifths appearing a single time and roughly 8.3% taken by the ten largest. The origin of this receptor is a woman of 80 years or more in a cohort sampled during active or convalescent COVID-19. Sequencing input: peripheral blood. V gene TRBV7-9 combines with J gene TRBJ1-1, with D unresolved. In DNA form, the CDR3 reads TGTGCCAGCAGACCGGGATCCCAGATTGCTTTCTTT. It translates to CASRPGSQIAFF.